The TCR beta chain described here comes from a study of blood T cell repertoires in COVID-19. Study details: Sources were T cells, B-cell-depleted T cells, or PBMCs; the material itself was cDNA or gDNA.

Germline V CDR1 and CDR2: SGHTA, FQGTGA. Trimming cost V 5 bases and J 2 bases; bases outside gene matches: 6. The CDR3 extends over 15 amino acids. Authors' processing steps: Estimates of nucleated cell counts were drawn from the amplification of reference gene primers. Only in-frame clones appear in the TCRdb table, and some are missing; sequencing was by immunoSEQ multiplex PCR. Clone size and the V and J calls come from that table; the DNA yielded D and trimming. Of under 300,000 clones listed, 84% are singletons. The sample consisted of peripheral blood. The clonotype comes from a woman between 35 and 50 years old who had recovered from COVID-19. This chain joins TRBV7-3 and TRBJ2-1; 7 bases are shared with TRBD2. In DNA form, the CDR3 reads TGTGCCAGCAGCGCATCTAGCGGCACCTACAATGAGCAGTTCTTC. Translation gives CASSASSGTYNEQFF.